Each of the 2 T cell receptor beta chains below was sequenced from the same sample in a study of long-term antiretroviral therapy in people with HIV. Researchers ran immunoSEQ v3.0 at survey level. Some clones are missing from TCRdb's copy, which holds only in-frame ones; the method was immunoSEQ multiplex PCR. The table records tens of thousands of clones, under 90% of them present only once. Material: unsorted PBMCs, obtained 0.8 years after starting antiretroviral therapy. The receptors were sampled from a woman aged 18-30 years with HIV.

This chain joins TRBV11-2 and TRBJ2-7; D not resolved. Per germline, CDR1 SGHAT and CDR2 FQNNGV. This CDR3 is 12 amino acids long. Between the trimmed V and J ends, which lost 5 bases and 3 bases, there was a span of 8 bases. The CDR3 nucleotides are TGTGCCAGCAGCCCGGACGACTACGAGCAGTACTTC. This encodes CASSPDDYEQYF.

V usage is TRBV19 and J usage is TRBJ1-3; 10 bases are a match to TRBD1. Germline assignment: CDR1 LNHDA and CDR2 SQIVND (reference sequence). J gave up 0 bases and V 5 bases, and 10 bases lay outside the gene matches. The CDR3 is made up of 18 amino acids. CDR3 loop: CASSPRGTGADSGNTIYF. The CDR3 DNA reads as TGTGCCAGTAGTCCAAGGGGGACAGGGGCCGACTCTGGAAACACCATATATTTT. The full variable domain, in which reference TRBV19 and TRBJ1-3 provide the parts outside the CDR3, is DGGITQSPKYLFRKEGQNVTLSCEQNLNHDAMYWYRQDPGQGLRLIYYSQIVNDFQKGDIAEGYSVSREKKESFPLTVTSAQKNPTAFYLCASSPRGTGADSGNTIYFGEGSWLTVV.